This T cell receptor beta chain was sequenced in a study of cytomegalovirus exposure and HLA in healthy donors. Study-wide results and limits: The classifier, whose performance was assessed in both the original and validation cohorts, reportedly diagnosed cytomegalovirus status with high specificity and sensitivity. Most likely, a cluster of highly shared sequence variants arose as a sequencing artifact.

PCR amplification relied on 60 Vbeta primers (plus 13 Jbeta primers). The assay was immunoSEQ multiplex PCR, and TCRdb's table has in-frame clones only and misses some. The table lists about 160,000 clones, approximately 78% of them singletons. This clone showed up just a few times. Its antigen is still unknown. The source of this sequence is a girl aged 2-10 years in good health and CMV-seropositive. Sequences were obtained from PBMCs.

In nucleotides, the CDR3 is TGTGCCAGCAGTCGGGGGACAGGGGGACCCTACGAGCAGTACTTC. Its protein product is CASSRGTGGPYEQYF. The chain uses TRBV6-1 and TRBJ2-7; 11 positions agree with TRBD1. CDR1 MNHNS and CDR2 SASEGT come from the germline V gene. Trimming cost V 5 bases and J 2 bases; bases outside gene matches: 5. This CDR3 contains 15 residues.